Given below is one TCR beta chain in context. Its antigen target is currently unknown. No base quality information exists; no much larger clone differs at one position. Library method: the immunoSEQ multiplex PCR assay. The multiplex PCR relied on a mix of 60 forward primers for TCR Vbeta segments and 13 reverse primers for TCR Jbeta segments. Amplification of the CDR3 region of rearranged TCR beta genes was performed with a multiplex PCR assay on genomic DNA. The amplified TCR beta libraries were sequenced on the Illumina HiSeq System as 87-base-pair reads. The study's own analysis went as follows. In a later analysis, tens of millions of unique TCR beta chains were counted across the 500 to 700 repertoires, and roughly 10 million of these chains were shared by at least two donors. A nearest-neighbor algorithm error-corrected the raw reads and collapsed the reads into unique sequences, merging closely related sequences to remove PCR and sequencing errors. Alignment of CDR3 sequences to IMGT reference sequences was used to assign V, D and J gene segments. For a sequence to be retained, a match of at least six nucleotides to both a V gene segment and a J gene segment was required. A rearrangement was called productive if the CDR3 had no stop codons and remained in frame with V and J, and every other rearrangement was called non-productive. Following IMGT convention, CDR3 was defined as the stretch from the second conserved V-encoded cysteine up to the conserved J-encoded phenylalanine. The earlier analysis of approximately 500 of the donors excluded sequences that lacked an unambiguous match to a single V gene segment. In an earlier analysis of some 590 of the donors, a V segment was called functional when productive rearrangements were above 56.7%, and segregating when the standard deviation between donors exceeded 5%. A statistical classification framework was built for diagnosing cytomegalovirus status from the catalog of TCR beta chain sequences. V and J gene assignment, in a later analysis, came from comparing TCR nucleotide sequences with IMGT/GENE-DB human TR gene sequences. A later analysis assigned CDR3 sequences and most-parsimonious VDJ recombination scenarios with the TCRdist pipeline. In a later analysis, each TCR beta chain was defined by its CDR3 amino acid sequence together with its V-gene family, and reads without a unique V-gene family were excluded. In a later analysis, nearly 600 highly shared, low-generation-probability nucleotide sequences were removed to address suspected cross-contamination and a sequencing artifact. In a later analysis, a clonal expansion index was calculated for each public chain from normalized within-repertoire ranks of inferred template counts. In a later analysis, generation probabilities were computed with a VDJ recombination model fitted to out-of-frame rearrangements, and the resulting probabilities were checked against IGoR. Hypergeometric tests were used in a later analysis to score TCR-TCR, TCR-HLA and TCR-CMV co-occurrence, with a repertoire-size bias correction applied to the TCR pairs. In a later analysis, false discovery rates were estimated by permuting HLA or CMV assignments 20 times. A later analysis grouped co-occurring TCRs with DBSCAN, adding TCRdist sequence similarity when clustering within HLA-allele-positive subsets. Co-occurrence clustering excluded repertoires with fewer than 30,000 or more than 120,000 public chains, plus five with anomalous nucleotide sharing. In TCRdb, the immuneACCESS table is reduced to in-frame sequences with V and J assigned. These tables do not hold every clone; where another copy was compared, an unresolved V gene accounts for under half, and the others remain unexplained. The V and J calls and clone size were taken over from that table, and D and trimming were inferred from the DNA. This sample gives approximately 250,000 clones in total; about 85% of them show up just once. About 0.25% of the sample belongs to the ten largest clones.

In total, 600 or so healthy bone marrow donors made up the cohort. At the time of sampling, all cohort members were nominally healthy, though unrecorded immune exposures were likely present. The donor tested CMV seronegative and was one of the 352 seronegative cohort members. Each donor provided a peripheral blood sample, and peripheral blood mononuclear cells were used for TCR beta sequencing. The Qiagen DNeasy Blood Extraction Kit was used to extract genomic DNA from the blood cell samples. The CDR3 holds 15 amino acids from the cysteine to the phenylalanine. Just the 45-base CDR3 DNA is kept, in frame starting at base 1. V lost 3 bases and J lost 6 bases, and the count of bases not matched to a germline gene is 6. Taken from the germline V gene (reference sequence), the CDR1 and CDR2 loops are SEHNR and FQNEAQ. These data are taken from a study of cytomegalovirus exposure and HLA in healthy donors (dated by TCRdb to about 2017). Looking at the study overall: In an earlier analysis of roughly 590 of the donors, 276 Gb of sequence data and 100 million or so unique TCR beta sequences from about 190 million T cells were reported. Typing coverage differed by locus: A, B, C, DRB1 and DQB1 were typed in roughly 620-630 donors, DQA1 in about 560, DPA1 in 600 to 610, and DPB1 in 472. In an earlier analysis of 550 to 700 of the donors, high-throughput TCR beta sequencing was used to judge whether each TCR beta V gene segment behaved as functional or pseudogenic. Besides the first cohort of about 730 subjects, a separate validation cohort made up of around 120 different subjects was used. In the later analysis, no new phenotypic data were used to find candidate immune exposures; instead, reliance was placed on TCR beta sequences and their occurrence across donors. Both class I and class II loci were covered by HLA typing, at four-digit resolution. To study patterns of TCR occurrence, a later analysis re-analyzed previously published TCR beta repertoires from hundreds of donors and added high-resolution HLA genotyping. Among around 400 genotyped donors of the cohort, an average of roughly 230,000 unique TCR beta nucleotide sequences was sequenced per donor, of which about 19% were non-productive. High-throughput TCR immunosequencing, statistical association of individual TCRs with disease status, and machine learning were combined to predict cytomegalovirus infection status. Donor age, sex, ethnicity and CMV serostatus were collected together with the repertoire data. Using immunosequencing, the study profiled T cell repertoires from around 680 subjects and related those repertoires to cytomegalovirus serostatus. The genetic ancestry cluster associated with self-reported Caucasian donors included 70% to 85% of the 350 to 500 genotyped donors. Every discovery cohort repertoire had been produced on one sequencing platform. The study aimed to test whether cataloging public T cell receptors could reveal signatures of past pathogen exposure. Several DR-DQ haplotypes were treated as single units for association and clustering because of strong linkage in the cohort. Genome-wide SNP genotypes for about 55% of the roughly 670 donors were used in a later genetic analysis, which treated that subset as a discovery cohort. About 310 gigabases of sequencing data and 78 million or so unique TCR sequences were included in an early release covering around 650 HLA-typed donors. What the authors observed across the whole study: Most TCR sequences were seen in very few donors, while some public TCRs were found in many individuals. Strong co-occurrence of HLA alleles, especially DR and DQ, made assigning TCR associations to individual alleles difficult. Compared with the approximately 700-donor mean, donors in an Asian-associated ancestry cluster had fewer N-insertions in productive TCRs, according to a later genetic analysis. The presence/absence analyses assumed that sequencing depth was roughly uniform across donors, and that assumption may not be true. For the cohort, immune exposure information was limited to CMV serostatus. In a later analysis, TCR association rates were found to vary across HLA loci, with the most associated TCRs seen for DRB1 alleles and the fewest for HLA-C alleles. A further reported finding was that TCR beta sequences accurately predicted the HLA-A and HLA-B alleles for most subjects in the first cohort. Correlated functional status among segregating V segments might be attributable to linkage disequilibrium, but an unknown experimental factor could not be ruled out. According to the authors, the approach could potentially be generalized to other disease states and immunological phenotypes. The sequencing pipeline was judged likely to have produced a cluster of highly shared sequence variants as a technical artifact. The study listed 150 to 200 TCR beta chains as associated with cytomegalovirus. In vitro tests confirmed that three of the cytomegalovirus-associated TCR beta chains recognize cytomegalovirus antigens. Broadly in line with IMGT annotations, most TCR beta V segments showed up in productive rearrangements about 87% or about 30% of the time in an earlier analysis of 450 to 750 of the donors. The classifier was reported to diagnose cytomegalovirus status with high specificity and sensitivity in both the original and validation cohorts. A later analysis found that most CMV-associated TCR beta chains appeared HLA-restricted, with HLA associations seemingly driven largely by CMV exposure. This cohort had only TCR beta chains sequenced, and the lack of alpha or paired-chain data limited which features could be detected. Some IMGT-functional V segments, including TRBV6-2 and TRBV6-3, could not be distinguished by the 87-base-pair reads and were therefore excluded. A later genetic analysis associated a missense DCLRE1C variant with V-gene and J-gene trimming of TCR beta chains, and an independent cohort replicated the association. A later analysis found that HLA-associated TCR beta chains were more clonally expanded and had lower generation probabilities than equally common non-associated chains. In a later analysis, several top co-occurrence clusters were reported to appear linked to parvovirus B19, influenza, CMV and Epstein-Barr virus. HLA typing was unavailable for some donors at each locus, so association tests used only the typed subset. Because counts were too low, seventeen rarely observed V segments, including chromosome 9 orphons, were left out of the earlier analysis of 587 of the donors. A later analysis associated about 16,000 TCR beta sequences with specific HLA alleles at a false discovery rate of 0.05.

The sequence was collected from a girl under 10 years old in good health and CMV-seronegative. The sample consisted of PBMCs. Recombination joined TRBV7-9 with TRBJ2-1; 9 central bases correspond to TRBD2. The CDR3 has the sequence CASSLRGGQGNEQFF. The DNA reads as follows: TGTGCCAGCAGCTTGCGGGGGGGCCAGGGCAATGAGCAGTTCTTC.